The 16 T cell receptor beta chains in this list originate from one sample, sequenced in a study of beta chain features in type 1 diabetes. Expressed TCRB transcripts were sequenced because the isolated RNA had all been reverse transcribed beforehand. The method was immunoSEQ multiplex PCR; TCRdb's version includes in-frame clones alone and lacks a portion of them. The sample lists about 140,000 clones, around 7% seen once, with 1.4% in the top ten. Sequencing used central memory CD4+ T cells from blood. These receptors originate from a woman younger than 45 in good health.

The rearrangement joins TRBV15 to TRBJ2-5; possibly TRBD2 for D (5 bases). Germline V gene sequence: CDR1 LNHNV, CDR2 YYDKDF (reference sequence). This CDR3 comprises 14 residues. V lost 0 bases and J lost 5, with 10 bases in between. Written as DNA, the CDR3 is TGTGCCACCAGCAGAGACCGAGGGCGGGAGACCCAGTACTTC. Its protein product is CATSRDRGRETQYF. Drawing the rest from reference TRBV15 and TRBJ2-5, the complete variable domain is DAMVIQNPRYQVTQFGKPVTLSCSQTLNHNVMYWYQQKSSQAPKLLFHYYDKDFNNEADTPDNFQSRRPNTSFCFLDIRSPGLGDTAMYLCATSRDRGRETQYFGPGTRLLVL.

The rearrangement joins TRBV6-5 to TRBJ2-2; the D is unclear. There are 15 residues in the CDR3. Germline-derived CDR1 and CDR2 are MNHEY and SVGAGI. The ends were cut back, 6 bases at V and 1 base at J, with 12 bases in the middle. The CDR3 loop reads CASSLLAGNTGELFF. CDR3 nucleotides: TGTGCCAGCAGCCTTTTGGCAGGGAACACCGGGGAGCTGTTTTTT.

In this sample, this clone is medium-sized. The chain uses TRBV15 and TRBJ2-1; D is possibly TRBD2 (5 bases). The CDR3 sequence is 16 residues long. V lost 0 bases, J lost 4 bases, and 13 bases lay in between. Germline CDR1 is LNHNV and CDR2 is YYDKDF (reference sequence). The CDR3 nucleotides read TGTGCCACCAGCAGAGATGTGGGAGCGGAGTACAATGAGCAGTTCTTC. Translated: CATSRDVGAEYNEQFF.

This clone was counted only a few times. The chain is built from TRBV5-4 and TRBJ1-3; D not certain. In germline, CDR1 is SGHNT, CDR2 YYREEE (reference sequence). The ends were cut back, 2 bases at V and 2 bases at J, with 11 bases in the middle. CDR3 length: 15 amino acids. CDR3 sequence reads: CASSFNSGAGNTIYF. Here the CDR3 DNA reads TGTGCCAGCAGCTTTAACTCCGGGGCTGGAAACACCATATATTTT.

The genes are TRBV7-8 and TRBJ1-2, with 10 bases that match TRBD1. The CDR3 covers 15 residues. In germline, CDR1 is SGHVS, CDR2 FQNEAQ. J gave up 8 bases and V 4 bases, and 10 bases lay outside the gene matches. This chain's CDR3 is CASSSTGQGIHGYTF. The CDR3 DNA is TGTGCCAGCAGCTCAACGGGACAGGGGATTCACGGCTACACCTTC.

This clone has a single count. The rearrangement links TRBV6-5 to TRBJ2-5; 8 bases map to TRBD2. This CDR3 has 15 amino acids. The germline V gene encodes CDR1 MNHEY and CDR2 SVGAGI. The junction had 8 bases not matched to a gene; V was cut back by 6 bases and J by 2 bases. The CDR3 is CASSRSGRRQETQYF. The DNA for the CDR3 is TGTGCCAGCAGCAGAAGCGGGAGACGACAAGAGACCCAGTACTTC.

V is TRBV7-2 and J is TRBJ1-1; D is unclear. Germline V gives CDR1 SGHTA, CDR2 FQGNSA. This CDR3 contains 13 residues. V was clipped by 5 bases and J by 7 bases, with 14 bases between them. In nucleotides, the CDR3 is TGTGCCAGCAGCCCCGAAGGGAGATATGAAGCTTTCTTT. Translating gives CASSPEGRYEAFF. The entire variable domain, with the rest obtained from reference TRBV7-2 and TRBJ1-1, is as follows: GAGVSQSPSNKVTEKGKDVELRCDPISGHTALYWYRQSLGQGLEFLIYFQGNSAPDKSGLPSDRFSAERTGGSVSTLTIQRTQQEDSAVYLCASSPEGRYEAFFGQGTRLTVV.

The V and J genes are TRBV28 and TRBJ2-7; 10 positions match TRBD1. Germline-derived CDR1 and CDR2 are MDHEN and SYDVKM. The V gene end was trimmed by 5 bases and the J gene end by 6 bases; junction bases not matched to a gene: 7. CDR3 size: 14 residues. CDR3 in amino acids: CASSTPTGGFEQYF. The CDR3 bases are TGTGCCAGCAGTACACCGACAGGGGGCTTCGAGCAGTACTTC.

This clone was recorded a few times. The chain carries TRBV7-2 and TRBJ2-2, with 10 nucleotides matching TRBD2. Germline V gene lookup returns CDR1 SGHTA and CDR2 FQGNSA. This CDR3 has 16 amino acids. The J segment lost 6 bases and the V segment lost 3 bases, leaving 7 bases of the junction unmatched. CDR3 in amino acids: CASSLNRLAGPGELFF. In DNA, the CDR3 is TGTGCCAGCAGCTTGAACCGACTAGCGGGTCCCGGGGAGCTGTTTTTT.

The chain uses TRBV10-3 and TRBJ2-7; 8 nucleotides align to TRBD1. Germline CDR1 ENHRY, CDR2 SYGVKD. V lost 6 bases to trimming and J lost 2 bases; unmatched junction nucleotides: 3. This CDR3 is built from 13 residues. The CDR3 spells CAIRGQGTYEQYF. The CDR3 DNA sequence: TGTGCCATCAGAGGACAGGGAACCTACGAGCAGTACTTC.

This clone was counted only a few times. The genes are TRBV29-1 and TRBJ2-3; maybe TRBD2 (6 bases). CDR3 size: 13 residues. The germline V gene encodes CDR1 SQVTM and CDR2 ANQGSEA. The V gene lost 3 bases and the J gene lost 5 bases, with 12 bases spanning the gap. CDR3 DNA: TGCAGCGTTGAGACGGGAGCGGTAGATACGCAGTATTTT. Its translation is CSVETGAVDTQYF.

V usage is TRBV25-1 and J usage is TRBJ2-7, with TRBD2 matching 7 bases. The length of the CDR3 is 12 residues. The J segment lost 4 bases and the V segment lost 8 bases, leaving 5 bases of the junction unmatched. Looked up from germline, CDR1 is MGHDK and CDR2 is SYGVNS. CDR3 in amino acids: CASGGVGYEQYF. The CDR3, as DNA: TGTGCCAGCGGGGGGGTCGGTTACGAGCAGTACTTC.

The chain has TRBV19 and TRBJ2-7, with TRBD2 matching over 13 bases. Germline values: CDR1 LNHDA, CDR2 SQIVND (reference sequence). V trimming: 5 bases; J trimming: 4 bases; junction bases outside the gene matches: 5. The CDR3 runs to 15 residues. CDR3 bases: TGTGCCAGTAGTGTCGGACTAGCGGGAGTTTACGAGCAGTACTTC. Translation: CASSVGLAGVYEQYF.

This clone has only a few counts. This rearrangement joins TRBV2 to TRBJ2-5; 8 nucleotides align to TRBD2. J was trimmed by 7 bases and V by 0 bases; bases with no gene match: 10. Germline CDR1 reads SNHLY; CDR2 reads FYNNEI. The CDR3 covers 16 residues. CDR3 bases: TGTGCCAGCAGTGAAGCACGTCTGGCGGGAGGCGGGACCCAGTACTTC. This codes for CASSEARLAGGGTQYF.

The chain recombines TRBV7-6 with TRBJ2-1; D is possibly TRBD2 (5 bases). The V end lost 1 base, the J end lost 9 bases, and 13 bases lay between the germline ends. The CDR3 has 14 amino acids. Germline loops: CDR1 SGHVS, CDR2 FNYEAQ. CDR3 sequence: CASSLVGGSGEQFF. CDR3 nucleotides: TGTGCCAGCAGCTTAGTCGGAGGTTCGGGTGAGCAGTTCTTC.

This clone was seen a handful of times. V gene TRBV7-2 combines with J gene TRBJ2-1, with a tentative D call TRBD1 (6 bases). Germline loops: CDR1 SGHTA, CDR2 FQGNSA. V was cut by 5 bases and J by 10 bases, with 18 bases left in between. The CDR3 extends over 14 amino acids. The CDR3 here is CASSPKTGPLEQFF. The CDR3 region has the DNA TGTGCCAGCAGCCCAAAGACAGGACCCTTGGAGCAGTTCTTC.